This TCR beta chain originates from a study of T cell responses to AZD1222 COVID-19 vaccine (dated by TCRdb to about 2021). For the wider study: A total of 233 trial participants underwent TCR sequencing, of whom around 210 had received two doses of AZD1222 and about 25 had received two doses of the MenACWY control vaccine. Trial participants were enrolled into age subgroups of 18-55, 56-69 and 70-plus years, which contained roughly 150, 30 and 60 TCR-sequenced participants, respectively.

What the time point label conveys for this sample: about 28 days (+/-7) after the second vaccine dose. AZD1222 recipients given second doses at about 4 weeks or at about 12 weeks were pooled, since spike-specific TCR depth and breadth were not found to differ between the two schedules. Vaccinee samples were obtained from the UK trials COV001 and COV002, which included a single-blind randomized controlled phase 2/3 trial of AZD1222 (ChAdOx1 nCoV-19) in healthy adults. For TCRbeta chain sequencing, PBMC samples were collected from trial participants at day 0 and at day 28 after the second dose. About this clone: The antigen it recognizes is unknown. The record has no base qualities; no much larger clone is one base away.

The CDR3 regions of human TCRbeta chains were analyzed by immunosequencing. The source study handled its data this way. Repertoire TCRs were matched against a reference library of SARS-CoV-2-specific TCRs generated with the MIRA antigen-specificity platform. Breadth was defined as the fraction of unique TCRs that were SARS-CoV-2-associated, and depth was defined as the fraction of total T cells that were SARS-CoV-2-associated. Using the MIRA data, each spike-specific TCR was mapped to the spike region that the TCR reacts to and placed in a CD4 or CD8 class. Log10-transformed breadth and depth values were compared by one-way ANOVA with Sidak's multiple comparisons tests. TCRdb took over this immuneACCESS table, retaining in-frame rearrangements with V and J assigned. Such tables are incomplete; in checked studies, under half of the missing clones stem from an unresolved V gene, and the remainder is unexplained. Clone size and the V and J calls come from that table; the DNA yielded D and trimming. The sample contains 150,000 to 200,000 clones, around 92% of them found a single time. The ten biggest clones cover approximately 1.1% of the sample.

The germline V gene yields MNHNS for CDR1 and SASEGT for CDR2. The CDR3 runs 16 amino acids, cysteine and phenylalanine included. The DNA shown is the 48-base CDR3, in frame from base 1. The V end loses 1 base and the J end loses 0 bases, and a stretch of 9 bases separates them. Summary of the overall study and its limitations: Nearly half of unique spike-specific TCRs reportedly recognized epitopes outside regions mutated in the B.1.351 and B.1.1.7 variants. Because no samples from the day 14 peak response were available, repertoires could be characterized only after the peak T cell response. Participants were mostly white British, with more females than males. The authors suggested clonal diversity may have been underestimated. A significant rise in spike-specific TCR breadth and depth was observed after two AZD1222 doses relative to day 0 and relative to MenACWY recipients. In the small 56-69-year group, the increase in depth fell short of significance, most likely because of low power. Conclusions about previously exposed vaccinees are limited because only five or six AZD1222 recipients were SARS-CoV-2 seropositive at baseline. Vaccine-associated CD4 TCRs spanned the whole spike protein, with dominant responses in regions 160-218 and 743-854.

This clonotype was obtained from an adult who received the AZD1222 COVID-19 vaccine. Sequenced material: peripheral blood, taken 28 days after the second AZD1222 dose. The chain is encoded by TRBV6-1 joined to TRBJ1-4; no D gene can be assigned with confidence. Here the CDR3 is given as CASSEGPQATNEKLFF. The DNA reads TGTGCCAGCAGTGAAGGGCCCCAGGCAACTAATGAAAAACTGTTTTTT.